This TCR beta chain came from a study of CD8+CD57+ T cells in acquired aplastic anemia listed by TCRdb under 2018. About the full investigation: Extracted DNA from sorted CD4+ and CD8+ cells averaged about 2.9 ug, ranging from roughly 0.19 to 27.4 ug. Mean read counts for healthy donor samples were some 10 million for CD4+ cells and roughly 12 million for CD8+ cells.

About this clonotype: The antigen it binds to is not known. A junction end diverges from the germline sequence, so it may reflect a read error.

Beyond this particular receptor, the publication reports: No significant difference in CD8+ Simpson's diversity was found between patients and healthy controls (P=0.060). Roughly 31 CD8+ CDR3 sequences were shared between patients and controls but appeared highly expressed in patients and within their immunodominant clones.

In this study, sorted CD4+ and CD8+ T cells from the blood of healthy subjects and of severe aplastic anemia patients had their TCR repertoires deep-sequenced. Ficoll-Paque density gradient centrifugation was used to isolate peripheral blood mononuclear cells. Before DNA extraction, CD4+ and CD8+ T cells were sorted with FACS or magnetic beads. The CDR3, cysteine through phenylalanine, is 14 amino acids long. Just the 42-base CDR3 DNA is kept, in frame starting at base 1. CDR1 and CDR2 are drawn from the germline V gene: SGDLS, YYNGEE. Genomic DNA was used as template for profiling of TCR beta VDJ combinations and CDR3 sequences. An Illumina HiSeq 2000 was used for TCR repertoire sequencing. In the authors' own workflow: Repertoire assessment relied on Simpson's diversity index, CDR3 size and DJ length profiles, and TRBV/TRBJ rearrangement plots. The most abundant DNA sequence in the deep sequencing data was defined as the immunodominant clone. CDR3 amino acid sequences were checked for sharing between subjects and were compared against published repertoires and the VDJdb database. The public reads were reprocessed in TCRdb via fastp at Q25 and MiXCR, keeping in-frame beta chains. A single entry per CDR3 protein holds the most common genes and DNA from its merged rows. The V and J calls shown here were made by TCRdb, not taken from the authors' results. The table for this sample lists around 400,000 distinct CDR3 sequences; approximately 70% of them were counted only once. Under 4.5% of the sample lies in the top ten.

The chain links TRBV9 with TRBJ2-1; the D gene assignment is ambiguous. The TCR comes from a human donor in good health, serving as a control. Sample: sorted CD4+, CD8+, or CD8+CD57+ T cells (not recorded which) from PBMCs. Read as DNA, the sequence is TGTGCCAGCAGCGTAGAGGTGGGGAATCATGAGCAGCTCTTC. This sequence encodes CASSVEVGNHEQLF.